The 4 T cell receptor beta chains presented below share a single source sample, sequenced in a study of cytomegalovirus exposure and HLA in healthy donors. 60 Vbeta and 13 Jbeta primers were used in PCR. The protocol was immunoSEQ multiplex PCR, while the TCRdb copy is restricted to in-frame clones and leaves out a portion. The sample lists under 200,000 clones; over 75% were seen once. What was sequenced was PBMCs. These receptors were taken from a man between 60 and 75 years old in good health and CMV-seronegative.

This clone has just a few counts. The V and J genes are TRBV7-9 and TRBJ2-5; 14 bases line up with TRBD2. Trimming removed 5 bases from V and 5 bases from J; junction bases left unmatched: 16. The CDR3 runs to 19 residues. In germline, CDR1 is SEHNR, CDR2 FQNEAQ (reference sequence). The chain's CDR3 is CASSPPRGLAGVVGETQYF. Written as DNA, the CDR3 is TGTGCCAGCAGCCCACCCAGGGGACTAGCGGGAGTGGTAGGCGAGACCCAGTACTTC.

This clone was seen more than once but under ten times. A junction boundary mismatches the germline segment, possibly from a read error. The chain couples TRBV5-1 to TRBJ1-2; possibly TRBD1 for D (6 bases). This CDR3 has 14 residues. CDR1 SGHRS and CDR2 YFSETQ come from the germline V gene. The CDR3: CASSLPGARDGYPF. The CDR3 DNA is TGCGCCAGCAGCCTCCCAGGGGCGAGGGATGGCTACCCCTTC.

The chain couples TRBV2 to TRBJ2-2, with 7 bases matching TRBD1. In germline, CDR1 is SNHLY, CDR2 FYNNEI. The CDR3 extends over 15 amino acids. J was trimmed by 1 base and V by 2 bases; bases with no gene match: 1. The chain's CDR3 is CASSERDRNTGELFF. CDR3 nucleotide sequence: TGTGCCAGCAGTGAACGGGACAGGAACACCGGGGAGCTGTTTTTT.

The genes are TRBV18 and TRBJ2-7; D might be TRBD1 (5 bases). V lost 3 bases, J lost 5 bases, and 14 bases lay in between. Germline V gene data show CDR1 as KGHSH and CDR2 as LQKENI. The CDR3 runs 14 residues. The DNA for the CDR3 is TGTGCCAGCTCACCTTGGCTAGGGGTAGACGAGCAGTACTTC. This gives the protein CASSPWLGVDEQYF.